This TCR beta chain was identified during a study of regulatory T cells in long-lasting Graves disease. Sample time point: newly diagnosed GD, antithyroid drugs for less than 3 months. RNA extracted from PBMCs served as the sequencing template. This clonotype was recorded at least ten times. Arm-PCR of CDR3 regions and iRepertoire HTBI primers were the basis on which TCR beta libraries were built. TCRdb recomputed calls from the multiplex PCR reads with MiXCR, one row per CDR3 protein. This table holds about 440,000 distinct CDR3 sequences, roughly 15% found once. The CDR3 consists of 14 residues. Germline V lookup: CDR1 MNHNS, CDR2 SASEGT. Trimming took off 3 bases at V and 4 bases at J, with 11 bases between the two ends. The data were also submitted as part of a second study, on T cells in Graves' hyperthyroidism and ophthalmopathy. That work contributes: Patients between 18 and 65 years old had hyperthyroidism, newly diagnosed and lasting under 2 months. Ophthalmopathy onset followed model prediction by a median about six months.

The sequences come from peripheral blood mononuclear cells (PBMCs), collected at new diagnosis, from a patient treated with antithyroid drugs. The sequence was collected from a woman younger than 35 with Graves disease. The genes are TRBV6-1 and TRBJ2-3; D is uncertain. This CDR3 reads CASSDKGGADTQYF. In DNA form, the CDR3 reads TGTGCCAGCAGTGATAAGGGTGGGGCAGATACGCAGTATTTT.